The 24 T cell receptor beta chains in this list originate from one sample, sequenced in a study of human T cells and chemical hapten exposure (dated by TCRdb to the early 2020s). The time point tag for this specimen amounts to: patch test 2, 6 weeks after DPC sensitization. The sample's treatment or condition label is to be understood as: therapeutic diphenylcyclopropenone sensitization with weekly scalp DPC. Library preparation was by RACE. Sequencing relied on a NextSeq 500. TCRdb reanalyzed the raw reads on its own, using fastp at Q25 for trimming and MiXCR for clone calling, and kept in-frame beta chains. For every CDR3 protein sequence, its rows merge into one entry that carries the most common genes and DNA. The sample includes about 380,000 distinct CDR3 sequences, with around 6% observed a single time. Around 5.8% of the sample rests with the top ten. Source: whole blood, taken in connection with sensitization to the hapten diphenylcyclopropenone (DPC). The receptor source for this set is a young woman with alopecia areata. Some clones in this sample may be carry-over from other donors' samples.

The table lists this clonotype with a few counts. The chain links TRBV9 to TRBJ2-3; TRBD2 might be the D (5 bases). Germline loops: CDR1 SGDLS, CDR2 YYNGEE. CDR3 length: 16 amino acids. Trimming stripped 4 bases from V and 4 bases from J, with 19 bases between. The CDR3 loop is CASSPRLLGVADTQYF. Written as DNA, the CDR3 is TGTGCCAGCAGCCCCCGTTTACTAGGTGTTGCAGATACGCAGTATTTT. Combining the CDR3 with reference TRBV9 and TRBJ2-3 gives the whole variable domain DSGVTQTPKHLITATGQRVTLRCSPRSGDLSVYWYQQSLDQGLQFLIQYYNGEERAKGNILERFSAQQFPDLHSELNLSSLELGDSALYFCASSPRLLGVADTQYFGPGTRLTVL.

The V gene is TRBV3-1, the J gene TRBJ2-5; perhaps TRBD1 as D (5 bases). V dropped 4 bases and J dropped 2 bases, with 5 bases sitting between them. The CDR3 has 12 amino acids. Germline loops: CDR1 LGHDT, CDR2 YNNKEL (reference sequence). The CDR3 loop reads CASSRQQETQYF. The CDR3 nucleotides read TGTGCCAGCAGCCGACAGCAAGAGACCCAGTACTTC.

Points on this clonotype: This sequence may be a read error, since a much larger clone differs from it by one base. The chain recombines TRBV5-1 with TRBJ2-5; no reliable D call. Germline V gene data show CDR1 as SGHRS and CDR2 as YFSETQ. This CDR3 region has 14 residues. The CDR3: CASSLEQPKETQHF. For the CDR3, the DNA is TGCGCCAGCAGCTTGGAACAGCCGAAAGAGACCCAGCACTTC. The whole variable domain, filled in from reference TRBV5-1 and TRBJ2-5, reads KAGVTQTPRYLIKTRGQQVTLSCSPISGHRSVSWYQQTPGQGLQFLFEYFSETQRNKGNFPGRFSGRQFSNSRSEMNVSTLELGDSALYLCASSLEQPKETQHFGPGTRLLVL.

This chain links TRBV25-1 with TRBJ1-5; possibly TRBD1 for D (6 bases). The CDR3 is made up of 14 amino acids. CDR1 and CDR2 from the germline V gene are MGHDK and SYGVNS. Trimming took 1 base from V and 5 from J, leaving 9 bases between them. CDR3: CASSEWGQHQPQHF. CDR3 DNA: TGTGCCAGCAGTGAATGGGGGCAGCATCAGCCCCAGCATTTT.

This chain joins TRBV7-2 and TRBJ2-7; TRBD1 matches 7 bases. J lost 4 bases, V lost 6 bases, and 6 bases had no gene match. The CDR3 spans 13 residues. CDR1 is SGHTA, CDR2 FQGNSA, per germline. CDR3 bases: TGTGCCAGCAGACTGGGACAGACGTACGAGCAGTACTTC. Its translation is CASRLGQTYEQYF.

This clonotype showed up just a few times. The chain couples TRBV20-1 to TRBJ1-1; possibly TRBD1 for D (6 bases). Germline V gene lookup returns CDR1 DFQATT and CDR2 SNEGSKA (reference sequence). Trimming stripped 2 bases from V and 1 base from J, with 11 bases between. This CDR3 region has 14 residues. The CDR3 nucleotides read TGCAGTGCTAGAACAGGGATGGGGAACACTGAAGCTTTCTTT. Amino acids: CSARTGMGNTEAFF.

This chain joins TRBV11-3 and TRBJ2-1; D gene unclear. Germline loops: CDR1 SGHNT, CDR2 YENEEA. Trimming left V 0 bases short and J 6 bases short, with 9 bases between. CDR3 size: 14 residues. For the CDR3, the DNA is TGTGCCAGCAGCTTAGATCCCGAATTCAATGAGCAGTTCTTC. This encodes CASSLDPEFNEQFF.

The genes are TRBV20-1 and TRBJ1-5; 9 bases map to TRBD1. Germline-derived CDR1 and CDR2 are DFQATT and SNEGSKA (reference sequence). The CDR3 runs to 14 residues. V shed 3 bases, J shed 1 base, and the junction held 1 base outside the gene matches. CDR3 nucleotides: TGCAGTGCTAGGGGACAGGGAAGCAATCAGCCCCAGCATTTT. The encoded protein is CSARGQGSNQPQHF.

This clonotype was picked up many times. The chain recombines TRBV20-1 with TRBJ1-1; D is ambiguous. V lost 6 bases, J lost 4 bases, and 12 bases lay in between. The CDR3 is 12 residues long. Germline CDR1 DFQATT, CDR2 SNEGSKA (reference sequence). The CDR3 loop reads CSAIGVSTEAFF. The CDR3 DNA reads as TGCAGTGCAATTGGGGTGAGCACTGAAGCTTTCTTT.

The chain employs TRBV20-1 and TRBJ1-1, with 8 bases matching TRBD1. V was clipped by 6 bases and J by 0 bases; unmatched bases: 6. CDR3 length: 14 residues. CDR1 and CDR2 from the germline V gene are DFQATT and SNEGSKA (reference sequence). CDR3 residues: CSARTGSMNTEAFF. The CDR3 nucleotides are TGCAGTGCGCGGACAGGGAGCATGAACACTGAAGCTTTCTTT.

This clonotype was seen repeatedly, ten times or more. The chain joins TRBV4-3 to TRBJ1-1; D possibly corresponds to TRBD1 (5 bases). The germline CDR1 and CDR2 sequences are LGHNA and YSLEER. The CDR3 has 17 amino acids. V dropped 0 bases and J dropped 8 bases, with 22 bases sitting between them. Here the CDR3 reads CASSQDFAAWGGTEAFF. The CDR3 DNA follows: TGCGCCAGCAGCCAAGATTTCGCCGCGTGGGGGGGGACCGAAGCTTTCTTT.

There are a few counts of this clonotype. The CDR3 loop is CASRPGHLTYEQYF. For the CDR3, the DNA is TGTGCCAGCAGACCGGGACACCTAACCTACGAGCAGTACTTC. This chain links TRBV6-5 with TRBJ2-7; D might be TRBD1 (6 bases). Trimming removed 6 bases at V and 2 bases at J, with 14 bases between. Germline loops: CDR1 MNHEY, CDR2 SVGAGI. This CDR3 is 14 amino acids long.

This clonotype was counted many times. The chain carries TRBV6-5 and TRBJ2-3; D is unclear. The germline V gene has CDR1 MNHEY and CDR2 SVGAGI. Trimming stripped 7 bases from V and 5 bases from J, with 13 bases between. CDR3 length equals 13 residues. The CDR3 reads CASTSLGGDTQYF. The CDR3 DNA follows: TGTGCCAGCACCTCCTTAGGTGGAGATACGCAGTATTTT.

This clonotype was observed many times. The CDR3 protein is CATSGLAPTDTQYF. DNA for the CDR3: TGTGCCACATCGGGACTAGCACCCACAGATACGCAGTATTTT. The V and J genes are TRBV6-6 and TRBJ2-3; 9 bases line up with TRBD2. The germline V gene encodes CDR1 MNHNY and CDR2 SVGAGI (reference sequence). V trimming: 10 bases; J trimming: 2 bases; junction bases outside the gene matches: 7. The CDR3 is made up of 14 amino acids.

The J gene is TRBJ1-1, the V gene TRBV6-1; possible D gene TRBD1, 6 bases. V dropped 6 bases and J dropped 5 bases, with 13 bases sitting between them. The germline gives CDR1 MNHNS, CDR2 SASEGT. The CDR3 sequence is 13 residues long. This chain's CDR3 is CASRSLQGTEAFF. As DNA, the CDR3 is TGTGCCAGCAGGAGTTTGCAGGGGACTGAAGCTTTCTTT.

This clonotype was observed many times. CDR3 in DNA: TGTGCCAGCAGCGATGTTCGTCTCATGAACACTGAAGCTTTCTTT. This encodes CASSDVRLMNTEAFF. The V call is TRBV6-1, the J call TRBJ1-1; D gene ambiguous. V was clipped by 6 bases and J by 0 bases, with 14 bases between them. This CDR3 is 15 amino acids long. Germline values: CDR1 MNHNS, CDR2 SASEGT.

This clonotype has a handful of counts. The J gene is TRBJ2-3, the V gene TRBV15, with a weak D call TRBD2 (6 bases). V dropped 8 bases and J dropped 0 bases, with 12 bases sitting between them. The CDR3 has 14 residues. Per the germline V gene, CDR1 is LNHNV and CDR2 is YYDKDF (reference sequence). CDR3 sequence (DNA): TGTGCCACCCGGGGGAGCACTAGCACAGATACGCAGTATTTT. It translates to CATRGSTSTDTQYF.

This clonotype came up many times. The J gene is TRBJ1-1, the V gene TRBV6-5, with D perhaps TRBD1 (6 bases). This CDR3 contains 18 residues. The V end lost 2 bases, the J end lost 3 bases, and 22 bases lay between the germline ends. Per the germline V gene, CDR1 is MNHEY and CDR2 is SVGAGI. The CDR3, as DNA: TGTGCCAGCAGTTACGCGGGGATAGGGGGAGGGTTGGACACTGAAGCTTTCTTT. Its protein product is CASSYAGIGGGLDTEAFF.

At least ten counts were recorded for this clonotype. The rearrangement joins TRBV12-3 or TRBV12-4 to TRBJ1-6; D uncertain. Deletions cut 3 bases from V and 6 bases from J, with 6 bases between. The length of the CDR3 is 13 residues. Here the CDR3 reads CASSFDGNSPLHF. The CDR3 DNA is TGTGCCAGCAGTTTCGACGGTAATTCACCCCTCCACTTT.

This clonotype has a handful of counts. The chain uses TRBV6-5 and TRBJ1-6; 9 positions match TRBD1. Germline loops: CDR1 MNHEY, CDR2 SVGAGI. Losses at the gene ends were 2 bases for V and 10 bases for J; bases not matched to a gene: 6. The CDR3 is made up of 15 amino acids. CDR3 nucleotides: TGTGCCAGCAGTTACCGCCGGGACAGGGCCTCACCCCTCCACTTT. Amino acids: CASSYRRDRASPLHF.

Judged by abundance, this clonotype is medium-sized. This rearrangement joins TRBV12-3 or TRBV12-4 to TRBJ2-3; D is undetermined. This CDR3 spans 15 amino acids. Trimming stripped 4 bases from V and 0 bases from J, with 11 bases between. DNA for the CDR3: TGTGCCAGCAGTTCCCGGCAAGCAAGCACAGATACGCAGTATTTT. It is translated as CASSSRQASTDTQYF.

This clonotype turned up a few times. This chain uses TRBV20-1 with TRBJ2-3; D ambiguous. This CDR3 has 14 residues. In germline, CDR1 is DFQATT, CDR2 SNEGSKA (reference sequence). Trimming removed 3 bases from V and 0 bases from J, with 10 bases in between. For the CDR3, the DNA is TGCAGTGCTAGTTTGGCGACTAGCACAGATACGCAGTATTTT. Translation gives CSASLATSTDTQYF.

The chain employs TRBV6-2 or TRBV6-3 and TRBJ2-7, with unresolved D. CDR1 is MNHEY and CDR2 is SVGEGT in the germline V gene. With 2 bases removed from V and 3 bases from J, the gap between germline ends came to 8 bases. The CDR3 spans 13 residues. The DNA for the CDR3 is TGTGCCAGCAGTTACGAACGAAGCTACGAGCAGTACTTC. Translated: CASSYERSYEQYF.

The DNA for the CDR3 is TGTGCCAGCAGCGGGGGCCTGACAGGCGACCAAGAGACCCAGTACTTC. Translating gives CASSGGLTGDQETQYF. This rearrangement joins TRBV9 to TRBJ2-5; tentative D call: TRBD1 (6 bases). The CDR3 loop spans 16 amino acids. V lost 3 bases to trimming and J lost 0 bases, with 15 bases between them. Germline lookup yields CDR1 SGDLS and CDR2 YYNGEE.